Below, 8 T cell receptor beta chains from the same sample are listed, as sequenced in a study of T-cell memory formation after mild COVID-19. TCRdb re-called the 5' RACE reads with MiXCR, one entry per CDR3 protein. The sample gives about 300,000 distinct CDR3 sequences, roughly 21% of which show up once; around 21% is in the top ten. Material for sequencing was PBMCs or a T cell subset sorted from them (not recorded which). The receptor set was obtained from a man aged 18 to 29 who had mild COVID-19 (a few samples of this study predate the infection). Cell type and time point are not known.

This clonotype turned up a few times. V gene TRBV6-5 combines with J gene TRBJ1-1, with 11 bases identical to TRBD1. CDR1 and CDR2 (germline): MNHEY, SVGAGI. Trimming took 7 bases from V and 6 from J; bases not matched to a gene: 4. CDR3 length: 13 residues. The CDR3 region is CASTGQGASEAFF. CDR3 DNA sequence: TGTGCCAGCACCGGACAGGGGGCATCTGAAGCTTTCTTT.

This chain connects TRBV20-1 to TRBJ2-7; 12 bases are a match to TRBD1. V gave up 4 bases and J gave up 6 bases; unmatched junction bases: 7. Germline CDR1 reads DFQATT; CDR2 reads SNEGSKA (reference sequence). CDR3 length: 14 amino acids. The CDR3 loop is CSAITGTGGPEQYV. DNA of the CDR3: TGCAGTGCTATAACCGGGACAGGGGGCCCCGAGCAGTACGTC.

This rearrangement joins TRBV30 to TRBJ1-2; TRBD1 might be the D (5 bases). The CDR3 consists of 13 residues. The V end lost 0 bases, the J end lost 8 bases, and 13 bases lay between the germline ends. Germline V gene data show CDR1 as GTSNPN and CDR2 as SVGIG (reference sequence). DNA of the CDR3: TGTGCCTGGAGTGTAACCAGGGCGGAAGGCTACACCTTC. Its protein product is CAWSVTRAEGYTF.

The gene calls are TRBV28 and TRBJ2-5; 8 bases align to TRBD1. The germline gives CDR1 MDHEN, CDR2 SYDVKM. The CDR3 loop spans 12 amino acids. V trimming: 8 bases; J trimming: 4 bases; junction bases outside the gene matches: 3. The CDR3 region is CASQGAAETQYF. CDR3 nucleotides: TGTGCCAGCCAGGGGGCTGCAGAGACCCAGTACTTC.

This clonotype was observed a few times. The gene calls are TRBV27 and TRBJ2-5; maybe TRBD1 (8 bases). The length of the CDR3 is 14 residues. The V end was cut by 6 bases, the J end by 5 bases, with 16 bases between. The germline V gene encodes CDR1 MNHEY and CDR2 SMNVEV (reference sequence). CDR3 sequence (DNA): TGTGCCAGCAGACGGACAGGGCGGGGGGAGACCCAGTACTTC. Protein product: CASRRTGRGETQYF.

This clonotype was counted between two and nine times. The chain recombines TRBV5-1 with TRBJ2-2, with a weak D call TRBD2 (7 bases). This CDR3 region has 18 residues. Germline V gene sequence: CDR1 SGHRS, CDR2 YFSETQ. V shed 3 bases and J shed 5 bases, with 23 bases lying between them. The CDR3: CASSYGGPRDFRTGELFF. CDR3 bases: TGCGCCAGCAGCTACGGGGGGCCACGCGACTTCAGAACCGGGGAGCTGTTTTTT.

The chain links TRBV27 to TRBJ1-3; D not certain. This CDR3 spans 15 amino acids. Germline V gene sequence: CDR1 MNHEY, CDR2 SMNVEV (reference sequence). With 0 bases removed from V and 0 bases from J, the gap between germline ends came to 6 bases. CDR3 amino acids: CASSLSGNSGNTIYF. The CDR3 DNA is TGTGCCAGCAGTTTATCCGGCAACTCTGGAAACACCATATATTTT.

CDR3 in DNA: TGCAGTGCTAGAGATTCCGGGGAGTCACCCCTCCACTTT. Protein sequence: CSARDSGESPLHF. V usage is TRBV20-1 and J usage is TRBJ1-6; D is ambiguous. The CDR3 is 13 residues long. Between the trimmed V and J ends, which lost 0 bases and 10 bases, there was a span of 10 bases. Germline V gene sequence: CDR1 DFQATT, CDR2 SNEGSKA (reference sequence).